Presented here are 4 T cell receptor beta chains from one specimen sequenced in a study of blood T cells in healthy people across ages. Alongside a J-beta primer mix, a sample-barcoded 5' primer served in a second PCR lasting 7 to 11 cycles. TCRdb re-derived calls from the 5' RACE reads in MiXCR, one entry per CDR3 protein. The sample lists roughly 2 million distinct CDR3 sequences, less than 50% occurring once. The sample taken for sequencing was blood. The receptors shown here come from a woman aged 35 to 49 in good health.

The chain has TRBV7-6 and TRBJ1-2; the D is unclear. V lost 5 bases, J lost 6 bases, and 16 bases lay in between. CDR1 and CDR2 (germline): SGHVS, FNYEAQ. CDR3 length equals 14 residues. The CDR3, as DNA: TGTGCCAGCAGCCCCCCCCTGGAGGGTGATGGCTACACCTTC. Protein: CASSPPLEGDGYTF. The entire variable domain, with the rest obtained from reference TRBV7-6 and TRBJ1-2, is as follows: GAGVSQSPRYKVTKRGQDVALRCDPISGHVSLYWYRQALGQGPEFLTYFNYEAQQDKSGLPNDRFSAERPEGSISTLTIQRTEQRDSAMYRCASSPPLEGDGYTFGSGTRLTVV.

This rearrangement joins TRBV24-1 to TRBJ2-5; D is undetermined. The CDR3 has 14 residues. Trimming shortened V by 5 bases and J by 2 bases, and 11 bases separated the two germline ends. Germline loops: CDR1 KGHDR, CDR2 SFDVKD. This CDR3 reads CATSALGQQETQYF. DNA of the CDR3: TGTGCCACCAGTGCCCTCGGGCAGCAAGAGACCCAGTACTTC.

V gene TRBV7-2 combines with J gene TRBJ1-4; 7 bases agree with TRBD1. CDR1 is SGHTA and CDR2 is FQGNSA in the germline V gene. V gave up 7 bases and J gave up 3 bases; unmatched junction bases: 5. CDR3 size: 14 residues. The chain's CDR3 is CASTPGQPNEKLFF. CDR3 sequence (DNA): TGTGCCAGCACCCCGGGACAGCCTAATGAAAAACTGTTTTTT. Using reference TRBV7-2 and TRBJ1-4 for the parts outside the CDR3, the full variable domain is GAGVSQSPSNKVTEKGKDVELRCDPISGHTALYWYRQSLGQGLEFLIYFQGNSAPDKSGLPSDRFSAERTGGSVSTLTIQRTQQEDSAVYLCASTPGQPNEKLFFGSGTQLSVL.

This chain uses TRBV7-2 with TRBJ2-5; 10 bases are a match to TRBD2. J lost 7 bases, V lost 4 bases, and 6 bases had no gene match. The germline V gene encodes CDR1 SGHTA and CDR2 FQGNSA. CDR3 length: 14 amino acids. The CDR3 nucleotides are TGTGCCAGCAGCTCCTTAGCGGGGGGAGGGACCCAGTACTTC. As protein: CASSSLAGGGTQYF.